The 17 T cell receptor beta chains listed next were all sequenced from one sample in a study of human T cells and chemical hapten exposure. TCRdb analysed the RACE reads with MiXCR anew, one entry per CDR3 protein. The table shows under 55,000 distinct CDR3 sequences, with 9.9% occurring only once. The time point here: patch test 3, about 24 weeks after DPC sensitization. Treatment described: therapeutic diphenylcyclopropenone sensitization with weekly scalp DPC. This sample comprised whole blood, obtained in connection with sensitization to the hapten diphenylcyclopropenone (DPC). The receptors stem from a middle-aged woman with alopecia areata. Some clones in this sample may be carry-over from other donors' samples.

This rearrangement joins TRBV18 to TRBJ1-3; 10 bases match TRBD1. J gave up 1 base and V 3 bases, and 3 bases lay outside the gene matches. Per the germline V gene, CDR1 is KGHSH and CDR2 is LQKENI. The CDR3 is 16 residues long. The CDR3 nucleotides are TGTGCCAGCTCACCGAGACAGGGGGCTTCTGGAAACACCATATATTTT. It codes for CASSPRQGASGNTIYF.

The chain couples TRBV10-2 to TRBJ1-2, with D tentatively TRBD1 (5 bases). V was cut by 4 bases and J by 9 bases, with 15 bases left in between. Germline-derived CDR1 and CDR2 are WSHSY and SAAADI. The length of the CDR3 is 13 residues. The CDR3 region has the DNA TGCGCCAGCAGTGTCCCGCCCCACAGGAGCTACACCTTC. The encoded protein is CASSVPPHRSYTF.

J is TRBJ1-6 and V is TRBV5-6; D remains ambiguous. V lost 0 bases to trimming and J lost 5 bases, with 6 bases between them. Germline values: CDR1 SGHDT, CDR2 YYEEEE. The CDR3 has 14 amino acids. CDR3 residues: CASSLDGNNSPLHF. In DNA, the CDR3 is TGTGCCAGCAGCTTGGACGGGAATAATTCACCCCTCCACTTT.

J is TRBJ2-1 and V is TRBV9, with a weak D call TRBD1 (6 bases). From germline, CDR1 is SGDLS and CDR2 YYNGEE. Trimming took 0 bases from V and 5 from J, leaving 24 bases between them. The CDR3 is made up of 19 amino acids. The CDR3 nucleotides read TGTGCCAGCAGCGTAGGTTCCCGAGTCGGTACAGGGCCCCACAATGAGCAGTTCTTC. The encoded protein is CASSVGSRVGTGPHNEQFF.

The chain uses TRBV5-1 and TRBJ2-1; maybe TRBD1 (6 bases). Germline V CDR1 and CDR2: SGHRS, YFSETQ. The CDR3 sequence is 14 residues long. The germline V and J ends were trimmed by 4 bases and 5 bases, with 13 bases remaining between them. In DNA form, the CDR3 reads TGCGCCAGCAGCCTCGGGACAAACGACAATGAGCAGTTCTTC. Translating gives CASSLGTNDNEQFF.

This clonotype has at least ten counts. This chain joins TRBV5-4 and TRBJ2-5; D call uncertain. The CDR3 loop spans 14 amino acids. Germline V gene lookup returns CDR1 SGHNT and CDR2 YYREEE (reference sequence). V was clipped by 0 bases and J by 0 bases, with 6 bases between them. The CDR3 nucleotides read TGTGCCAGCAGCTTGGTGTCAGACCAAGAGACCCAGTACTTC. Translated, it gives CASSLVSDQETQYF.

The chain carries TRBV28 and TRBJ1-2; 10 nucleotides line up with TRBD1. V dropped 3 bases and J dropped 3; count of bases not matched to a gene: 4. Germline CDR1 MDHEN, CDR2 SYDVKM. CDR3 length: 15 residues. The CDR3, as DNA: TGTGCCAGCAGTTTCGACAGGGGGCACGACTATGGCTACACCTTC. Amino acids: CASSFDRGHDYGYTF.

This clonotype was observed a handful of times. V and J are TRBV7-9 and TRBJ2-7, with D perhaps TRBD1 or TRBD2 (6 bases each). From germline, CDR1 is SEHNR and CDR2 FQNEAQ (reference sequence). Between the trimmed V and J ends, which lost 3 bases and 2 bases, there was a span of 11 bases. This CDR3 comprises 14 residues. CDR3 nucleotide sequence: TGTGCCAGCAGCTTGGAGGGGGATACCTACGAGCAGTACTTC. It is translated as CASSLEGDTYEQYF.

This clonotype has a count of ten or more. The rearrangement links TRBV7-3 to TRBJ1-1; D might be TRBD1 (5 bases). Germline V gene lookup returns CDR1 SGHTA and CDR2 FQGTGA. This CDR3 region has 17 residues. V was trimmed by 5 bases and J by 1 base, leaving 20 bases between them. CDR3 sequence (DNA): TGTGCCAGCAGCCCAATCCCAAGGGGCGCGCGGAACACTGAAGCTTTCTTT. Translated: CASSPIPRGARNTEAFF. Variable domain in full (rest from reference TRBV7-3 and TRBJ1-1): GAGVSQTPSNKVTEKGKYVELRCDPISGHTALYWYRQSLGQGPEFLIYFQGTGAADDSGLPNDRFFAVRPEGSVSTLKIQRTERGDSAVYLCASSPIPRGARNTEAFFGQGTRLTVV.

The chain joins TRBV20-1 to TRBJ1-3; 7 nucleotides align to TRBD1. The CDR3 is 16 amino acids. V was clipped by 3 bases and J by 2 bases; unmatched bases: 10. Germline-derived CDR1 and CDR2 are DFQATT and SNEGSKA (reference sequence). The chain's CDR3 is CSASTFPGGAGNTIYF. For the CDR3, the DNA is TGCAGTGCTAGTACGTTTCCAGGGGGAGCTGGAAACACCATATATTTT.

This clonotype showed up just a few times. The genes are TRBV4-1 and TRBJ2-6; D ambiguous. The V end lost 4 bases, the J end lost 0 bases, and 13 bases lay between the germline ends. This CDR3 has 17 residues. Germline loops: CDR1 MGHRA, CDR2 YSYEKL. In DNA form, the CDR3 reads TGCGCCAGCAGCCCGCCGACACTCCCCTCTGGGGCCAACGTCCTGACTTTC. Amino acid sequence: CASSPPTLPSGANVLTF.

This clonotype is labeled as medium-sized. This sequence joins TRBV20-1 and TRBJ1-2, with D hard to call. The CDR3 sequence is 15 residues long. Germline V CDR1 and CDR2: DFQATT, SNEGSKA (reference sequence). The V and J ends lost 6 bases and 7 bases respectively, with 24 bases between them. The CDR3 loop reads CSARRSEGDSTGYTF. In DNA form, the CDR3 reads TGCAGTGCCAGACGGAGCGAAGGAGATTCCACTGGCTACACCTTC.

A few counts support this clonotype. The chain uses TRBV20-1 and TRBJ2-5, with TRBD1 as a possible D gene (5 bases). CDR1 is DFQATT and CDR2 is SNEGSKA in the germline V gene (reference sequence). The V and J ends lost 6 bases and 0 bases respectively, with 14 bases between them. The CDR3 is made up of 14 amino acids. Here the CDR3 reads CSANPTVYQETQYF. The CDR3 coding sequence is TGCAGTGCCAACCCGACAGTGTACCAAGAGACCCAGTACTTC.

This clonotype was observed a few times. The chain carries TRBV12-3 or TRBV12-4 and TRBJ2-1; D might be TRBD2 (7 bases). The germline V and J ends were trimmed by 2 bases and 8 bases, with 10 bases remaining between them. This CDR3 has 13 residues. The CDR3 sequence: CASSLRGAHEQFF. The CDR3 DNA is TGTGCCAGCAGTTTACGGGGGGCGCATGAGCAGTTCTTC.

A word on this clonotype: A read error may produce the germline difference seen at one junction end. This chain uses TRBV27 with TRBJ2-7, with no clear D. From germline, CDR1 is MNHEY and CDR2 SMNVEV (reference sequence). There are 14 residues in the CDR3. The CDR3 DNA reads TGTGCCAGCAGTCAGTACACGGGTACCTACAAGCAGTACTTC. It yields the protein CASSQYTGTYKQYF.

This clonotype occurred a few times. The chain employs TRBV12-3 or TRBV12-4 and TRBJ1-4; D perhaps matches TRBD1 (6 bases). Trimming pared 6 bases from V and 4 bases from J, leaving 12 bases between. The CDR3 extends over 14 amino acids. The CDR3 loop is CASRIGGVNEKLFF. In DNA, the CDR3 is TGTGCCAGCAGGATAGGGGGGGTTAATGAAAAACTGTTTTTT.

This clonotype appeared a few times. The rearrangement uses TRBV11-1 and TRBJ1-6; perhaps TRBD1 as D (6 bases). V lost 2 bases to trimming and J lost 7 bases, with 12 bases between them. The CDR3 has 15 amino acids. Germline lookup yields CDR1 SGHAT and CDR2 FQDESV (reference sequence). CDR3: CASSLTRGQNSPLHF. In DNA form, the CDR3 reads TGTGCCAGCAGCTTAACCAGGGGCCAAAATTCACCCCTCCACTTT.